Below, one T cell receptor (beta chain) is given with its context. The CDR3 has 16 amino acids. Per germline, CDR1 SGHRS and CDR2 YFSETQ. Between the trimmed V and J ends, which lost 3 bases and 0 bases, there was a span of 13 bases. This sample stems from a study of T cell changes during pregnancy in multiple sclerosis. TCRdb's copy holds only in-frame clones and misses some; the assay was immunoSEQ multiplex PCR. The sample contains about 46,000 clones, just over 90% of which appear only once. The TCR was taken from a female donor with multiple sclerosis, enrolled in a pregnancy study. This material consisted of CD8+ T cells from peripheral blood mononuclear cells, taken after pregnancy. V and J are TRBV5-1 and TRBJ2-1; D is possibly TRBD2 (6 bases). The CDR3 loop is CASSWVSGNSYNEQFF. The CDR3 coding sequence is TGCGCCAGCAGCTGGGTTAGCGGAAACTCCTACAATGAGCAGTTCTTC.